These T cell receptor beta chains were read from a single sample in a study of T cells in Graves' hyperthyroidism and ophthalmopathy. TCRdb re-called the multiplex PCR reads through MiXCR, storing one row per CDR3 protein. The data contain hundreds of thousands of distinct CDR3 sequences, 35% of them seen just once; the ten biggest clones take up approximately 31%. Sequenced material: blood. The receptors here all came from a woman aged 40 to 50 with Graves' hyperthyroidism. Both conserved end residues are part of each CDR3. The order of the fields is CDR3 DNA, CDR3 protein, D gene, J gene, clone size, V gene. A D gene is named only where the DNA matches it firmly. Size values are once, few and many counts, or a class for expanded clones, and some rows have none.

CDR3nt: TGCGCCAGCAGCCAAGTCGGTCGGGTGCCTGAAGCTTTCTTT
CDR3aa: CASSQVGRVPEAFF
d_gene: .
j_gene: TRBJ1-1
abundance: few
v_gene: TRBV4-3

CDR3nt: TGTGCTAGAGAGGGTAGCCCCAATCAGCCCCAGCATTTT
CDR3aa: CAREGSPNQPQHF
d_gene: .
j_gene: TRBJ1-5
abundance: .
v_gene: TRBV10-3

CDR3nt: TGTGCCAGCAGTTACTCGATGGTCCTCCTGACAGGGAAGGGCTACACCTTC
CDR3aa: CASSYSMVLLTGKGYTF
d_gene: TRBD1
j_gene: TRBJ1-2
abundance: few
v_gene: TRBV6-2/TRBV6-3

CDR3nt: TGTGCCATCAGTGAGCCCGACTACCGGGACAACGGGGAGACCCAGTACTTC
CDR3aa: CAISEPDYRDNGETQYF
d_gene: .
j_gene: TRBJ2-5
abundance: many
v_gene: TRBV10-3

CDR3nt: TGCAGTGCCCGGGGAACAAGTGGTAATTCACCCCTCCACTTT
CDR3aa: CSARGTSGNSPLHF
d_gene: .
j_gene: TRBJ1-6
abundance: many
v_gene: TRBV20-1

CDR3nt: TGTGCCAGCAGCTTTCAGGGTGAAGCTTTCTTT
CDR3aa: CASSFQGEAFF
d_gene: .
j_gene: TRBJ1-1
abundance: many
v_gene: TRBV7-9

CDR3nt: TGTGCCAGCAGCTCCACAGGGGCTGTCGAGACCCAGTACTTC
CDR3aa: CASSSTGAVETQYF
d_gene: TRBD1
j_gene: TRBJ2-5
abundance: many
v_gene: TRBV7-9

CDR3nt: TGTGCCAGCAGCCCCGGGAGTCCCTTTTCACCCCTCCACTTT
CDR3aa: CASSPGSPFSPLHF
d_gene: .
j_gene: TRBJ1-6
abundance: many
v_gene: TRBV12-3/TRBV12-4

CDR3nt: TGTGCCACCAGCAGAGATTTCAGGCAGGGGCCCACTGAAGCTTTCTTT
CDR3aa: CATSRDFRQGPTEAFF
d_gene: .
j_gene: TRBJ1-1
abundance: many
v_gene: TRBV15

CDR3nt: TGTGCCAGCAGTTCGCGACAGGGGTGGACTGAAGCTTTCTTT
CDR3aa: CASSSRQGWTEAFF
d_gene: TRBD1
j_gene: TRBJ1-1
abundance: .
v_gene: TRBV6-5

CDR3nt: TGTGCCAGCAGTCAGCGACAGGGCATGAACACTGAAGCTTTCTTT
CDR3aa: CASSQRQGMNTEAFF
d_gene: TRBD1
j_gene: TRBJ1-1
abundance: few
v_gene: TRBV2

CDR3nt: TGCGCCAGCAGCCAGGGGATAGGGTATGGCTACACCTTC
CDR3aa: CASSQGIGYGYTF
d_gene: .
j_gene: TRBJ1-2
abundance: many
v_gene: TRBV4-3

CDR3nt: TGTGCCAGCAGTTACGAGGCGGGAGGGCCGAGTACCGGGGAGCTGTTTTTT
CDR3aa: CASSYEAGGPSTGELFF
d_gene: TRBD2
j_gene: TRBJ2-2
abundance: once
v_gene: TRBV6-5

CDR3nt: TGTGCCAGCAGTGTGGGAGGGACCCTAAGGCAGCCCCAGCATTTT
CDR3aa: CASSVGGTLRQPQHF
d_gene: .
j_gene: TRBJ1-5
abundance: many
v_gene: TRBV2

CDR3nt: TGTGCCATCATCTTAGGAAGGAACAGGGACGGGGAGCTGTTTTTT
CDR3aa: CAIILGRNRDGELFF
d_gene: .
j_gene: TRBJ2-2
abundance: few
v_gene: TRBV10-3

CDR3nt: TGTGCCAGCTCCGGTGGAGCAGGGAACACTGAAGCTTTCTTT
CDR3aa: CASSGGAGNTEAFF
d_gene: .
j_gene: TRBJ1-1
abundance: .
v_gene: TRBV6-5

CDR3nt: TGTGCTAGCAGCTTTAGCGGGAGCCACCAAGAGACCCAGTACTTC
CDR3aa: CASSFSGSHQETQYF
d_gene: TRBD2
j_gene: TRBJ2-5
abundance: .
v_gene: TRBV7-9

CDR3nt: TGTGCCAGCAGTCGGACAGGAACCGACGAGCAGTACTTC
CDR3aa: CASSRTGTDEQYF
d_gene: TRBD1
j_gene: TRBJ2-7
abundance: few
v_gene: TRBV6-1

CDR3nt: TGTGCCAGCAGCCAATCCGTGGCCGGCTACACCTTC
CDR3aa: CASSQSVAGYTF
d_gene: .
j_gene: TRBJ1-2
abundance: .
v_gene: TRBV14

CDR3nt: TGTGCCAGCAAGACCGGGACAGGGAACACTGAAGCTTTCTTT
CDR3aa: CASKTGTGNTEAFF
d_gene: TRBD1
j_gene: TRBJ1-1
abundance: .
v_gene: TRBV7-8

CDR3nt: TGCGCCAGCAGCCCGGGGGTGACTGGCGCTTTCTTT
CDR3aa: CASSPGVTGAFF
d_gene: .
j_gene: TRBJ1-1
abundance: .
v_gene: TRBV5-1

CDR3nt: TGTGCCAGCAGTTACGCTGGGGCCAACGTCCTGACTTTC
CDR3aa: CASSYAGANVLTF
d_gene: .
j_gene: TRBJ2-6
abundance: many
v_gene: TRBV6-2/TRBV6-3

CDR3nt: TGCAGTGCTCTCGGGCTAGCGGGGCATGAAAAACTGTTTTTT
CDR3aa: CSALGLAGHEKLFF
d_gene: .
j_gene: TRBJ1-4
abundance: .
v_gene: TRBV20-1

CDR3nt: TGTGCCAGCAGCGACTCACCACGGGACTCGTCGGAGACCCAGTACTTC
CDR3aa: CASSDSPRDSSETQYF
d_gene: .
j_gene: TRBJ2-5
abundance: .
v_gene: TRBV9

CDR3nt: TGTGCCAGTAGTATTAGGGCTGAAGCTTTCTTT
CDR3aa: CASSIRAEAFF
d_gene: .
j_gene: TRBJ1-1
abundance: few
v_gene: TRBV19

CDR3nt: TGTGCCATCAGTGGACTAGCGGGGGGGGCCCAGTACTTC
CDR3aa: CAISGLAGGAQYF
d_gene: TRBD2
j_gene: TRBJ2-5
abundance: .
v_gene: TRBV10-3

CDR3nt: TGTGCCAGCAGCGGACTAGGCGTCGGGTATAATTCACCCCTCCACTTT
CDR3aa: CASSGLGVGYNSPLHF
d_gene: .
j_gene: TRBJ1-6
abundance: .
v_gene: TRBV5-5

CDR3nt: TGTGCCAGCAGTTTTACTAGCGGGAGGGCCAGGAAGACCCAGTACTTC
CDR3aa: CASSFTSGRARKTQYF
d_gene: TRBD2
j_gene: TRBJ2-5
abundance: many
v_gene: TRBV12-3/TRBV12-4

CDR3nt: TGTGCCAGCAGCTTAGGTTCTGGAGTAGCGGGGGGCCACAATGAGCAGTTCTTC
CDR3aa: CASSLGSGVAGGHNEQFF
d_gene: TRBD2
j_gene: TRBJ2-1
abundance: .
v_gene: TRBV7-8

CDR3nt: TGCGCCAGCAGCCCCGAACCGACAGGGGGCCAGTCACCCCTCCACTTT
CDR3aa: CASSPEPTGGQSPLHF
d_gene: TRBD1
j_gene: TRBJ1-6
abundance: many
v_gene: TRBV5-1

CDR3nt: TGTGCCAGCTCCATTTTTCCGGGACAGGGTGAAAAACTGTTTTTT
CDR3aa: CASSIFPGQGEKLFF
d_gene: TRBD1
j_gene: TRBJ1-4
abundance: .
v_gene: TRBV5-8

CDR3nt: TGTGCCAGCAGTGAGGGTCCGAGTGGGATATACGAGCAGTACTTC
CDR3aa: CASSEGPSGIYEQYF
d_gene: .
j_gene: TRBJ2-7
abundance: many
v_gene: TRBV25-1

CDR3nt: TGTGCCAGCAGTTACGCGTCGGGCTCCCGCTCGGAGACCCAGTACTTC
CDR3aa: CASSYASGSRSETQYF
d_gene: .
j_gene: TRBJ2-5
abundance: few
v_gene: TRBV6-2/TRBV6-3

CDR3nt: TGTGCCAGCAGGAGGGGGGCTCCACAGTACCAAGAGACCCAGTACTTC
CDR3aa: CASRRGAPQYQETQYF
d_gene: .
j_gene: TRBJ2-5
abundance: .
v_gene: TRBV6-1

CDR3nt: TGTGCCAGCGGAGGGGGCAGGGTAACCTACGAGCAGTACTTC
CDR3aa: CASGGGRVTYEQYF
d_gene: .
j_gene: TRBJ2-7
abundance: .
v_gene: TRBV7-2

CDR3nt: TGTGCCAGCAGCCAAGATAAGGGCAGCTACTATGGCTACACCTTC
CDR3aa: CASSQDKGSYYGYTF
d_gene: .
j_gene: TRBJ1-2
abundance: .
v_gene: TRBV4-2

CDR3nt: TGTGCCATCAGCTTGGCGGGTCGCGAGACCCAGTACTTC
CDR3aa: CAISLAGRETQYF
d_gene: .
j_gene: TRBJ2-5
abundance: .
v_gene: TRBV5-5

CDR3nt: TGTGCCAGCGTTGACAGCACAGGTGGGAGCTACACCTTC
CDR3aa: CASVDSTGGSYTF
d_gene: .
j_gene: TRBJ1-2
abundance: .
v_gene: TRBV12-3/TRBV12-4

CDR3nt: TGTGCCAGCACGGGTGAGGCCAACGTCCTGACTTTC
CDR3aa: CASTGEANVLTF
d_gene: .
j_gene: TRBJ2-6
abundance: many
v_gene: TRBV7-2

CDR3nt: TGCGCCAGCAGCCAATTCTTCGGACGAGAAAACTATGGCTACACCTTC
CDR3aa: CASSQFFGRENYGYTF
d_gene: .
j_gene: TRBJ1-2
abundance: .
v_gene: TRBV7-7

CDR3nt: TGTGCCAGCAGCCGAGATCTTTTCGACAGGACCTCAGCGAACTTC
CDR3aa: CASSRDLFDRTSANF
d_gene: .
j_gene: TRBJ2-5
abundance: .
v_gene: TRBV7-2

CDR3nt: TGTGCCAGCAGTTACAACCGAGAAGCTTTCTTT
CDR3aa: CASSYNREAFF
d_gene: .
j_gene: TRBJ1-1
abundance: many
v_gene: TRBV6-5

CDR3nt: TGTGCCAGCAGCCGACAGGGGAGCGACACTGAAGCTTTCTTT
CDR3aa: CASSRQGSDTEAFF
d_gene: TRBD1
j_gene: TRBJ1-1
abundance: many
v_gene: TRBV6-5

CDR3nt: TGTGCCAGTAGTATTCTAGGCCGGAACACTGAAGCTTTCTTT
CDR3aa: CASSILGRNTEAFF
d_gene: .
j_gene: TRBJ1-1
abundance: .
v_gene: TRBV19

CDR3nt: TGTGCCAGCAGTCTACTCGGAACGAACACTGAAGCTTTCTTT
CDR3aa: CASSLLGTNTEAFF
d_gene: .
j_gene: TRBJ1-1
abundance: many
v_gene: TRBV14

CDR3nt: TGTGCCAGCAGCCAAACAGCTCTGCTTAACTATGGCTACACCTTC
CDR3aa: CASSQTALLNYGYTF
d_gene: .
j_gene: TRBJ1-2
abundance: many
v_gene: TRBV7-9

CDR3nt: TGTGCCAGCAGCACGAATGCAGGGGGACACGGGGAGCTGTTTTTT
CDR3aa: CASSTNAGGHGELFF
d_gene: TRBD1
j_gene: TRBJ2-2
abundance: many
v_gene: TRBV7-9

CDR3nt: TGCAGTGCTAGAAGGACTACCAACTACGAGCAGTACTTC
CDR3aa: CSARRTTNYEQYF
d_gene: .
j_gene: TRBJ2-7
abundance: few
v_gene: TRBV20-1

CDR3nt: TGTGCCAGCAGCTTGGCAGACAACGATCAGCCCCAGCATTTT
CDR3aa: CASSLADNDQPQHF
d_gene: .
j_gene: TRBJ1-5
abundance: many
v_gene: TRBV7-2

CDR3nt: TGCAGTGCTAGCGGCCGGGACAGGGGGACCCATAGCAATCAGCCCCAGCATTTT
CDR3aa: CSASGRDRGTHSNQPQHF
d_gene: TRBD1
j_gene: TRBJ1-5
abundance: .
v_gene: TRBV20-1

CDR3nt: TGTGCCAGCACCATAATAGGACAGCTTGAAGCTTTCTTT
CDR3aa: CASTIIGQLEAFF
d_gene: .
j_gene: TRBJ1-1
abundance: .
v_gene: TRBV12-3/TRBV12-4

CDR3nt: TGCAGTGCTAGAGATAGCGACAGGGCTGCGGCTAATGAAAAACTGTTTTTT
CDR3aa: CSARDSDRAAANEKLFF
d_gene: TRBD1
j_gene: TRBJ1-4
abundance: few
v_gene: TRBV20-1

CDR3nt: TGTGCCAGTAGTATGAGGGACGTGGACTATGGCTACACCTTC
CDR3aa: CASSMRDVDYGYTF
d_gene: .
j_gene: TRBJ1-2
abundance: many
v_gene: TRBV19

CDR3nt: TGTGCCAGCAGTGGGCCGACTAGCGGGGCCGGGGAGACCCAGTACTTC
CDR3aa: CASSGPTSGAGETQYF
d_gene: TRBD2
j_gene: TRBJ2-5
abundance: .
v_gene: TRBV25-1

CDR3nt: TGTGCCAGCAGCTCGGCGACAGGGCGCCCACCCGGGGAGCTGTTTTTT
CDR3aa: CASSSATGRPPGELFF
d_gene: TRBD1
j_gene: TRBJ2-2
abundance: .
v_gene: TRBV5-8

CDR3nt: TGTGCCAGCAGCTCCCCGGAGGGCGGGGGCCAAGAGACCCAGTACTTC
CDR3aa: CASSSPEGGGQETQYF
d_gene: TRBD2
j_gene: TRBJ2-5
abundance: .
v_gene: TRBV11-2

CDR3nt: TGCAGTCCAGCGGGACGTGGGACTTCCTACGAGCAGTACTTC
CDR3aa: CSPAGRGTSYEQYF
d_gene: TRBD2
j_gene: TRBJ2-7
abundance: .
v_gene: TRBV20-1

CDR3nt: TGTGCCATCAGTGAGTCGTGGTTATACGAGCAGTACTTC
CDR3aa: CAISESWLYEQYF
d_gene: .
j_gene: TRBJ2-7
abundance: many
v_gene: TRBV10-3

CDR3nt: TGTGCCAGCAGCTTAATGGCAGTCTCTAGCTCTGGGGCCAACGTCCTGACTTTC
CDR3aa: CASSLMAVSSSGANVLTF
d_gene: .
j_gene: TRBJ2-6
abundance: .
v_gene: TRBV7-2